This T cell receptor (beta chain) was observed in a study of shared clonotypes between healthy human individuals (dated by TCRdb to about 2020). About the study as a whole: The cohort comprised a couple of women and a few men aged 18 to 49 years. Per donor, three plates each were used for CD4 naive and CD4 memory, two for CD8 naive, and one for CD8 memory. To estimate repertoire size and how much clonotypes are shared between individuals, the study performed deep sequencing of blood TCR repertoires from roughly five healthy adults. To increase sequencing depth and limit assay-specific biases, TCR repertoire library preparation and sequencing were carried out by different laboratories using diverse techniques. Leukapheresis yielded between about 0.85 and 9 billion PBMCs per donor. General study outcomes and caveats: Pairwise subsampling led to the expectation that sequencing depth would affect the degree of clonotype sharing among donors. Because the study included only a small number of donors, the genetic and exposure-history diversity represented was limited. Rarefaction of sorted-subset datasets indicated incomplete sequencing despite the large sequencing depth. Clonotypes shared by all four sorted-subset donors showed higher generation probabilities than non-shared clonotypes. Naive subsets generally had larger estimated clonotype richness than memory subsets did. Sharing across a few donors was observed for approximately 5% of naive CD4, over 3% of naive CD8, over 2% of memory CD4, and 0.4% of memory CD8 clonotypes. Sampling was restricted to blood, and TCR repertoires in tissues likely differ from the TCR repertoires found in blood.

V is reduced by 5 bases and J by 4 bases, leaving a spacing of 11 bases between them. The CDR3 contains 13 residues, cysteine and phenylalanine counted. The read is trimmed to its CDR3 DNA, 39 bases read in frame from base 1. CDR1 and CDR2 are drawn from the germline V gene (reference sequence): LNHDA, SQIVND. TCR CDR3 regions were amplified from genomic DNA by multiplex PCR using the deep immunoSEQ assay. Extracted genomic DNA from each cell subset was distributed evenly across all wells of several immunoSEQ 96-well plates, and each plate was treated as a replicate. For sorted subsets, each replicate PCR was loaded with about 0.2 ug genomic DNA, equivalent to 25,000 to 30,000 T cell genomes. Purified libraries were quantified with a Qubit 3.0 fluorometer, sized on a Bioanalyzer 2100, and re-quantified with the KAPA Library Quantification kit. Every immunoSEQ 96-well plate was sequenced on a separate single-read 150-cycle Illumina NextSeq 550 flow cell. The authors' analysis ran thus. Because the immunoSEQ output included only junctional sequences and no quality scores, the filtering could not be the same as the filtering used for full-length reads. To assign V/J genes and CDR3, sequences were annotated against IMGT germline references using PyIR, a Python wrapper for IgBLAST v1.9. Reads were removed for weak V/J assignments (E-value above 1e-6), missing CDR3, stop codons, out-of-frame junctions, or ambiguous translated residues. V3J clonotypes were defined by identical inferred V gene, J gene, and CDR3 amino acid sequence. Percentage overlap between repertoires was calculated by dividing the number of shared unique clonotypes by the size of the smaller repertoire. Repertoire richness was assessed with RTK rarefaction, the Chao1 estimator, and Recon v2.1 estimates of unobserved clonotypes. Generation probabilities were computed with OLGA for all TCRbeta clonotypes obtained by the gDNA method from several donors. TCRdb provides this immuneACCESS table in a form limited to in-frame rearrangements. Some clones are lacking; in checked studies, under half of them reflect an unresolved V gene, and why the rest are absent is not known. V, J and clone size are taken as reported in that table, and D and trimming were inferred from the DNA itself. In all, the sample holds about 1.5 million clones, and about 98% of those were seen once. The ten biggest clones cover 0.4% to 0.55% of the sample.

The donors were healthy, HIV-negative adults with no recently reported acute infections or vaccinations. Only Caucasian adults living in Nashville, Tennessee, USA were represented among the donors. CD4+ T cells were enriched through magnetic negative selection, after which naive cells were positively selected on CD45RA and the remaining negative fraction served as the memory subset. After blood collection by leukapheresis, PBMCs were isolated using Ficoll-Histopaque density gradient centrifugation and then cryopreserved in the vapor phase of liquid nitrogen. Analytical flow cytometry was used to check the purity and quantity of every magnetically sorted T cell population. From each sorted fraction, genomic DNA was isolated and quantified by UV absorbance on a Nanodrop 2000c. Comment on this clone: The antigen this receptor binds is unknown. Base qualities are not recorded, but no much larger clone differs from it by a single base.

Sequencing was done on a sample of naive CD4+ T cells sorted from blood. The cell subset or site label, as the study defines it: CD45RA+ positively selected. The V and J segments used are TRBV19 and TRBJ2-5, with no D gene named confidently. This receptor was obtained from a man aged 30-40 years in good health. The CDR3 region: CASSGTASETQYF. At the DNA level, the sequence is TGTGCCAGTAGTGGAACTGCGTCAGAGACCCAGTACTTC.